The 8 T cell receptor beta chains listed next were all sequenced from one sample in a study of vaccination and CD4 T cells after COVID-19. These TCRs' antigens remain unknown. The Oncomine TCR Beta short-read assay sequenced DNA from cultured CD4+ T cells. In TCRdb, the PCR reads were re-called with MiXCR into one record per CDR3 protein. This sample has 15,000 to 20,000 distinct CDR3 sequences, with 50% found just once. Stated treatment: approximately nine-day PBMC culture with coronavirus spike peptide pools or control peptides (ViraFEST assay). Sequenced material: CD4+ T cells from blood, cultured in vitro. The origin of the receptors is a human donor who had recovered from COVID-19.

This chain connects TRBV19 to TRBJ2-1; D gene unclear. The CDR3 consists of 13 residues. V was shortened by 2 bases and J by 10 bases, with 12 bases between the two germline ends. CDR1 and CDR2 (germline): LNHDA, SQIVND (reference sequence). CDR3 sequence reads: CASSISGVGEQFF. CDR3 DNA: TGTGCCAGTAGTATATCCGGCGTGGGAGAGCAGTTCTTC.

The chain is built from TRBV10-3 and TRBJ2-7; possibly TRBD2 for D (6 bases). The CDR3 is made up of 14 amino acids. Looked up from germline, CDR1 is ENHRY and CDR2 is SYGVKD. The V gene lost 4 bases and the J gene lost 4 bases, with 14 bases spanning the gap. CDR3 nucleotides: TGTGCCATCAGTGCCTTCGGAGGGGCGTACGAGCAGTACTTC. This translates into CAISAFGGAYEQYF.

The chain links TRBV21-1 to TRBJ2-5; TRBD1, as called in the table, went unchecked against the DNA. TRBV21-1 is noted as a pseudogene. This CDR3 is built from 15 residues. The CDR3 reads CASSIRDRVRETQYF. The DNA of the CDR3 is TGTGCCAGCAGCATCCGGGACAGGGTGAGAGAGACCCAGTACTTC.

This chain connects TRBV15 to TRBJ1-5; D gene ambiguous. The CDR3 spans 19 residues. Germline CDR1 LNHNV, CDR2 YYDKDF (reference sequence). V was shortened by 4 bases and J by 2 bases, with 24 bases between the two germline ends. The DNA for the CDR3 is TGTGCCACCAGCACCCTACCGGCCCGCAGACTAATCGGCAATCAGCCCCAGCATTTT. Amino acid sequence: CATSTLPARRLIGNQPQHF.

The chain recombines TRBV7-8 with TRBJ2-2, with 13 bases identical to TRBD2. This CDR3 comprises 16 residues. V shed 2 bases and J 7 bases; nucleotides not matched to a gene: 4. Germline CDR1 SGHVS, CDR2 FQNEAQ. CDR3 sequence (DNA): TGTGCCAGCAGCTTAAGTAGACTAGCGGGAGGCGGGGAGCTGTTTTTT. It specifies CASSLSRLAGGGELFF.

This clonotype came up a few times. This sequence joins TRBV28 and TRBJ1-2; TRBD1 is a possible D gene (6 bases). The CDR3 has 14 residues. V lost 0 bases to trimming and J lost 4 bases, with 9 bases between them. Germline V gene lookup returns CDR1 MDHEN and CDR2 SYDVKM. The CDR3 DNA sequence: TGTGCCAGCAGTTTATGGGACAGCTCCTATGGCTACACCTTC. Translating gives CASSLWDSSYGYTF.

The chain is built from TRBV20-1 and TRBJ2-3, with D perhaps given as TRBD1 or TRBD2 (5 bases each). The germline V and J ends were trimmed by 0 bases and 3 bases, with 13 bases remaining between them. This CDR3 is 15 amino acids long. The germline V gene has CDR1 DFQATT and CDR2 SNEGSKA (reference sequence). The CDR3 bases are TGCAGTGCTAGAGATAGGACGGGGCAGACAGATACGCAGTATTTT. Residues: CSARDRTGQTDTQYF.

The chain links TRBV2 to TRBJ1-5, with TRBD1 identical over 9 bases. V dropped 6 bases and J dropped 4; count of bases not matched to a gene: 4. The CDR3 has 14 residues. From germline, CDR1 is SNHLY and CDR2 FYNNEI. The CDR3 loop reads CASSRTGENQPQHF. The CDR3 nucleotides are TGTGCCAGCAGCCGGACAGGGGAGAATCAGCCCCAGCATTTT.